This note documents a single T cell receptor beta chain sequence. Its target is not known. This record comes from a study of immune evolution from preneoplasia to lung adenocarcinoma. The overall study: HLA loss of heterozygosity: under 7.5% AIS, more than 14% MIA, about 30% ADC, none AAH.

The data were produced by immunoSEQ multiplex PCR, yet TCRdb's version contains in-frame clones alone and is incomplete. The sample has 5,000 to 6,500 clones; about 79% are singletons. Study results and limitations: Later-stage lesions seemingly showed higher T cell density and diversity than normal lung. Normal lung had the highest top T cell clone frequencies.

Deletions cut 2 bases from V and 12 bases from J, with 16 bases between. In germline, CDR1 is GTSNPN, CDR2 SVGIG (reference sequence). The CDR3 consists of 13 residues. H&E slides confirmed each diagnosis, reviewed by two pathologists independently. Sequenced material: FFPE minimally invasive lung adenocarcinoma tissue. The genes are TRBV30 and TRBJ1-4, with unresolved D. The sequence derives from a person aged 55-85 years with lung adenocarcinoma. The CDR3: CAWSSGRRKELFF. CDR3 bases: TGTGCCTGGAGTTCGGGCAGGAGGAAGGAACTGTTTTTT.